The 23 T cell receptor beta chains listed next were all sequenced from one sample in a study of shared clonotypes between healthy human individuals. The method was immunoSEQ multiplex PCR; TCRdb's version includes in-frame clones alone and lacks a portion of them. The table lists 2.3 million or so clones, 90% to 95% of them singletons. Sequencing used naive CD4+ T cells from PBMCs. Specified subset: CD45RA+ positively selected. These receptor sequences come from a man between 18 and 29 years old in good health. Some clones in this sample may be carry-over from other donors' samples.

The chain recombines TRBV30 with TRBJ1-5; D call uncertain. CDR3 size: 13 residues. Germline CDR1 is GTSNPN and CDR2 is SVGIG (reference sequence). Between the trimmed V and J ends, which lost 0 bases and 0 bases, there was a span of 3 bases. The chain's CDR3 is CAWSVNSNQPQHF. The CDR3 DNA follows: TGTGCCTGGAGTGTAAATAGCAATCAGCCCCAGCATTTT.

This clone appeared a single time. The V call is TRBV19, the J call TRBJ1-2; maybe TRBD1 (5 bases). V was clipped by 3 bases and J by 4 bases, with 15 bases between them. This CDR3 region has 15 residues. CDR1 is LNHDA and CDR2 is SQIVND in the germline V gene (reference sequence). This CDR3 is CASSITGRPAYGYTF. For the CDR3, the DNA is TGTGCCAGTAGTATCACAGGCAGACCCGCCTATGGCTACACCTTC. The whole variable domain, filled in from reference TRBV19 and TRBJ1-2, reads DGGITQSPKYLFRKEGQNVTLSCEQNLNHDAMYWYRQDPGQGLRLIYYSQIVNDFQKGDIAEGYSVSREKKESFPLTVTSAQKNPTAFYLCASSITGRPAYGYTFGSGTRLTVV.

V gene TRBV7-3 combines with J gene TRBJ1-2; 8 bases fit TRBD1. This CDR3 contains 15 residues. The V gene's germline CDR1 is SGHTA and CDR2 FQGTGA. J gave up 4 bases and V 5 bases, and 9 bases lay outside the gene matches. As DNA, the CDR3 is TGTGCCAGCAGCGCCACAGGGGGTACGGGCTATGGCTACACCTTC. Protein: CASSATGGTGYGYTF.

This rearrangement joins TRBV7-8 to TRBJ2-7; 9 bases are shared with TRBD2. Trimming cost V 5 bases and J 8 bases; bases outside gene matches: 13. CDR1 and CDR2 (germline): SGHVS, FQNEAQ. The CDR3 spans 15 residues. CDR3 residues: CASSPRTSAPTKQYF. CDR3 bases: TGTGCCAGCAGCCCACGGACTAGCGCACCTACGAAGCAGTACTTC.

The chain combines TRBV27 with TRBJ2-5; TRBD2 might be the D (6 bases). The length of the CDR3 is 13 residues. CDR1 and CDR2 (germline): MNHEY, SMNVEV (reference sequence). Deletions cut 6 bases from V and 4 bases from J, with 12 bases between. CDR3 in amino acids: CASSHNGGETQYF. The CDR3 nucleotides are TGTGCCAGCAGCCACAACGGGGGAGAGACCCAGTACTTC.

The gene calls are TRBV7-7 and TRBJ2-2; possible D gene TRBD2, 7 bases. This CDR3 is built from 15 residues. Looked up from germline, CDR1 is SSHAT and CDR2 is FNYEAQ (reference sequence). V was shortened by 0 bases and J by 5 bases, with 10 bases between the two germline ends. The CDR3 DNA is TGTGCCAGCAGCTTAGCGGGAGGGGGAACCGGGGAGCTGTTTTTT. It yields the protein CASSLAGGGTGELFF.

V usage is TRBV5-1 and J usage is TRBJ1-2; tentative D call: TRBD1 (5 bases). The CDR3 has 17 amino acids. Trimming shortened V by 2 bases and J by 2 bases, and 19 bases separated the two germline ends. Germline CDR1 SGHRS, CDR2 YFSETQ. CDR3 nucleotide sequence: TGCGCCAGCAGCTTTAAGGGACTTTCCGCCTTCAACTATGGCTACACCTTC. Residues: CASSFKGLSAFNYGYTF.

CDR3 nucleotide sequence: TGTGCCAGCAAAGTCTCCGGAGGGAAGGAGACCCAGTACTTC. This encodes CASKVSGGKETQYF. J is TRBJ2-5 and V is TRBV6-1; tentative D call: TRBD2 (6 bases). V shed 7 bases and J shed 5 bases, with 17 bases lying between them. This CDR3 has 14 amino acids. Germline CDR1 and CDR2: MNHNS and SASEGT.

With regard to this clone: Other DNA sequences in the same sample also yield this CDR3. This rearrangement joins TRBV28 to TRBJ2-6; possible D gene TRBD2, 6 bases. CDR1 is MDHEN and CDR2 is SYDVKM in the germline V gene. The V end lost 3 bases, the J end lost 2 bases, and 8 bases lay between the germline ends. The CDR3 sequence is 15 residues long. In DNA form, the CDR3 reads TGTGCCAGCAGTTTGGAGGGAGCTGGGGCCAACGTCCTGACTTTC. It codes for CASSLEGAGANVLTF. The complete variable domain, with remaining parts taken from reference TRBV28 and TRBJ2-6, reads DVKVTQSSRYLVKRTGEKVFLECVQDMDHENMFWYRQDPGLGLRLIYFSYDVKMKEKGDIPEGYSVSREKKERFSLILESASTNQTSMYLCASSLEGAGANVLTFGAGSRLTVL.

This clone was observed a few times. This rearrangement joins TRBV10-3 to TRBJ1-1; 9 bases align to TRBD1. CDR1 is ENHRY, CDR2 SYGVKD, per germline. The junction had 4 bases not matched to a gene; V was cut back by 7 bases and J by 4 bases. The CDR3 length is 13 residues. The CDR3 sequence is CAITKDRGTEAFF. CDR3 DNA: TGTGCCATCACCAAGGACAGGGGCACTGAAGCTTTCTTT.

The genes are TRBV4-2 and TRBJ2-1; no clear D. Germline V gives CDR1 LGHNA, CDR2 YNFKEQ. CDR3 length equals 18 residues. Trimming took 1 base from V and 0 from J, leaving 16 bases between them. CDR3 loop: CASSQVIPAPGSYNEQFF. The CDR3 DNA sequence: TGTGCCAGCAGCCAAGTAATTCCAGCCCCTGGCTCCTACAATGAGCAGTTCTTC.

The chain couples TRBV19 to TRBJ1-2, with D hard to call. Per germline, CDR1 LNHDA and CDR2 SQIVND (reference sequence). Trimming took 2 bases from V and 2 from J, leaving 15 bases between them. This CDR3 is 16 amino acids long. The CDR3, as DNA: TGTGCCAGTAGTATAAGATCCGCAGTGGTAAACTATGGCTACACCTTC. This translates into CASSIRSAVVNYGYTF. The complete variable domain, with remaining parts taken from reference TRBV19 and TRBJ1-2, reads DGGITQSPKYLFRKEGQNVTLSCEQNLNHDAMYWYRQDPGQGLRLIYYSQIVNDFQKGDIAEGYSVSREKKESFPLTVTSAQKNPTAFYLCASSIRSAVVNYGYTFGSGTRLTVV.

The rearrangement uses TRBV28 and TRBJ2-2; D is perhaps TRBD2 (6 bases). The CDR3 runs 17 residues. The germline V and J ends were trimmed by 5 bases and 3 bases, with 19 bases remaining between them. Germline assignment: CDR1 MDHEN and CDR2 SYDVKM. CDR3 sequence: CASSGTWVSGDTGELFF. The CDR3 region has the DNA TGTGCCAGCAGTGGGACCTGGGTTAGCGGAGACACCGGGGAGCTGTTTTTT.

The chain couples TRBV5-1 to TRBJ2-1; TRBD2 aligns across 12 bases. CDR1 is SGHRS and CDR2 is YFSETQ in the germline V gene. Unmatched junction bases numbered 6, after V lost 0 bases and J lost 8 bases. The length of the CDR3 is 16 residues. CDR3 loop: CASSLATSGRRDEQFF. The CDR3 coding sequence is TGCGCCAGCAGCTTGGCGACTAGCGGGAGAAGAGATGAGCAGTTCTTC.

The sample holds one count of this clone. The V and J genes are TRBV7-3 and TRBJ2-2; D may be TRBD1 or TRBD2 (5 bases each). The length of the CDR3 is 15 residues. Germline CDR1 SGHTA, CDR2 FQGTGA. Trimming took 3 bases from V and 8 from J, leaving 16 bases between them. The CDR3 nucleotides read TGTGCCAGCAGCTTCGGGACCGTTAAAGGGGGGGAGCTGTTTTTT. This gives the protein CASSFGTVKGGELFF.

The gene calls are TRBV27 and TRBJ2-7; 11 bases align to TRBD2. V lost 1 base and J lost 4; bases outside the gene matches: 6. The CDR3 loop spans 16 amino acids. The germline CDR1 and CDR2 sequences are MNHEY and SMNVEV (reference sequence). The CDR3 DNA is TGTGCCAGCAGTTTATTCCCGGGACTAGCGGTATACGAGCAGTACTTC. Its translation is CASSLFPGLAVYEQYF.

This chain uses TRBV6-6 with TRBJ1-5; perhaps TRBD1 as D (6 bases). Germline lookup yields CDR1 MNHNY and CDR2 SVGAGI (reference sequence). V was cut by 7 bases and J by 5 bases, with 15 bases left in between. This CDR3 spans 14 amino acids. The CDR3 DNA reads TGTGCCAGCATCGGGGGCGCGTACCATCAGCCCCAGCATTTT. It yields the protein CASIGGAYHQPQHF.

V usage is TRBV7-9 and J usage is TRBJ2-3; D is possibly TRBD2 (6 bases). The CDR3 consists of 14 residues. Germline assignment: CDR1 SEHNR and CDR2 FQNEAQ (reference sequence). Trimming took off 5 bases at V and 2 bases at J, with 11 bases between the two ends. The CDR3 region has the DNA TGTGCCAGCAGCATCGGGAGCTTCACAGATACGCAGTATTTT. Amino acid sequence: CASSIGSFTDTQYF.

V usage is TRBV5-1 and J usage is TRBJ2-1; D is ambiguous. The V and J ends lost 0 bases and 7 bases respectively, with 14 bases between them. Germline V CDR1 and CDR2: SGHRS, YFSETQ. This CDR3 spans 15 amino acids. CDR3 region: CASSLEEGPWNEQFF. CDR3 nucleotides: TGCGCCAGCAGCTTGGAAGAAGGGCCGTGGAATGAGCAGTTCTTC.

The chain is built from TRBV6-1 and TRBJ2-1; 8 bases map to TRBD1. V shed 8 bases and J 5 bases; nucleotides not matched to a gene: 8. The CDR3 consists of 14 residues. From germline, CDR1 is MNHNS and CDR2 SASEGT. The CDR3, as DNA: TGTGCCAGCTACGGGACAGGACTCAACAATGAGCAGTTCTTC. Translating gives CASYGTGLNNEQFF.

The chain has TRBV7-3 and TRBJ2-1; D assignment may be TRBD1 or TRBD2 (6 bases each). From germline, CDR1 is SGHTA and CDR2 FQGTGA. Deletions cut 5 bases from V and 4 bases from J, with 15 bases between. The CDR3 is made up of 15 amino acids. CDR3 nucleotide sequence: TGTGCCAGCAGCCCCGAGGGGGGTTTATACAATGAGCAGTTCTTC. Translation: CASSPEGGLYNEQFF.

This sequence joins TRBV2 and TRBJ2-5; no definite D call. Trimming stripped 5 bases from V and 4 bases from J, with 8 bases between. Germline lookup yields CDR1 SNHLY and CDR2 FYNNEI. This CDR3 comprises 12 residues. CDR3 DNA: TGTGCCAGCAGTCTGGGATCAGAGACCCAGTACTTC. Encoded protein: CASSLGSETQYF.

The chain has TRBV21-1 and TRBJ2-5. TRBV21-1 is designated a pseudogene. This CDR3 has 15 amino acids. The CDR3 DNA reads TGTGCCAGCAGGCTAACCCGGGACGGCCAAGAGACCCAGTACTTC. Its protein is CASRLTRDGQETQYF.